Sequencing of this TCR beta chain was carried out in a study of blood T cells in healthy people across ages. Study-wide results and caveats: Unsorted PBMCs blocked a conclusive comparison of naive and antigen-experienced cells. Getting older went along with TCR beta diversity per million T cells dropping roughly linearly.

Trimming cost V 3 bases and J 7 bases, with 8 bases left between them. The CDR3 contains 12 residues. About this clonotype itself: Its specificity is unknown.

A J-beta primer mix and a sample-barcoded 5' primer were used in a second PCR of about 6 to 12 cycles. Each cDNA molecule, via a template-switch adaptor with 12 random nucleotides, was tagged. TCRdb recomputed calls from the 5' RACE reads with MiXCR, one row per CDR3 protein. The sample shows about 620,000 distinct CDR3 sequences, over 40% of them seen only once. A minimum of 7 million PBMCs was isolated per sample. The receptor was derived from a woman older than 75 in good health. Sequencing was performed on blood. The rearrangement joins TRBV12-3 or TRBV12-4 to TRBJ2-3; D gene ambiguous. CDR3 nucleotide sequence: TGTGCCAGCAGTTTTGCCCAGAATACGCAGTATTTT. Its protein is CASSFAQNTQYF.